These 5 T cell receptor beta chains were all obtained from the same sample, sequenced in a study of cytomegalovirus exposure and HLA in healthy donors. TCRdb's copy holds only in-frame clones and misses some; the assay was immunoSEQ multiplex PCR. Of 150,000 or so clones listed, about 85% are singletons. The sequenced sample consisted of PBMCs. The receptors originated from a man aged 25 to 40 in good health and CMV-seropositive.

The V gene is TRBV6-5, the J gene TRBJ2-6; D is undetermined. This CDR3 comprises 15 residues. Germline CDR1 MNHEY, CDR2 SVGAGI. V lost 2 bases and J 0 bases, leaving 5 bases between the germline ends. The CDR3 is CASSYKLSGANVLTF. CDR3 nucleotide sequence: TGTGCCAGCAGTTACAAGCTCTCTGGGGCCAACGTCCTGACTTTC.

As regards this clone: At one boundary the junction diverges from the germline segment, which might be a read error. This chain joins TRBV7-7 and TRBJ2-2; 12 bases are a match to TRBD2. CDR1 is SSHAT and CDR2 is FNYEAQ in the germline V gene (reference sequence). CDR3 size: 17 residues. CDR3 amino acids: CASSFSGTSGLTGELFF. The DNA for the CDR3 is TGTGCTAGCAGCTTTTCCGGGACTAGCGGGCTTACCGGGGAGCTGTTTTTT.

The chain joins TRBV11-3 to TRBJ2-3; no clear D. Trimming took off 4 bases at V and 3 bases at J, with 8 bases between the two ends. From germline, CDR1 is SGHNT and CDR2 YENEEA. This CDR3 region has 13 residues. As DNA, the CDR3 is TGTGCCAGCAGCTATTCGGTGACAGATACGCAGTATTTT. This gives the protein CASSYSVTDTQYF.

This clone showed up many times. The rearrangement uses TRBV6-5 and TRBJ2-7; unclear D gene. Looked up from germline, CDR1 is MNHEY and CDR2 is SVGAGI. The CDR3 has 14 amino acids. The V end lost 0 bases, the J end lost 2 bases, and 8 bases lay between the germline ends. Here the CDR3 reads CASSYSEAPYEQYF. The CDR3 DNA follows: TGTGCCAGCAGTTACTCTGAGGCGCCCTACGAGCAGTACTTC.

CDR3 sequence: CASGAPGQGETQYF. CDR3 sequence (DNA): TGTGCTAGTGGGGCCCCCGGACAGGGAGAGACCCAGTACTTC. The V call is TRBV12-5, the J call TRBJ2-5; 8 nucleotides align to TRBD1. V gave up 6 bases and J gave up 4 bases; unmatched junction bases: 7. Germline values: CDR1 LGHNT, CDR2 FRNRAP. This CDR3 region has 14 residues. The variable domain in full, with the rest retrieved from reference TRBV12-5 and TRBJ2-5, is DARVTQTPRHKVTEMGQEVTMRCQPILGHNTVFWYRQTMMQGLELLAYFRNRAPLDDSGMPKDRFSAEMPDATLATLKIQPSEPRDSAVYFCASGAPGQGETQYFGPGTRLLVL.